This T cell receptor beta chain was observed in a study of T cell responses to AZD1222 COVID-19 vaccine. General observations from the study: Clonal diversity may have been underestimated in mostly white British donors. Spike-specific TCR breadth and depth rose after two AZD1222 doses. Repertoire sampling happened only post peak T cell response. Seropositive status at baseline applied to only six AZD1222 recipients.

This clone came up a few times. Its antigen is still unknown. Profiled with immunoSEQ multiplex PCR; TCRdb holds only in-frame clones, not every one. The sample includes about 110,000 clones, approximately 86% seen only once; the top ten take roughly 13%. Germline CDR1 KGHSH, CDR2 LQKENI. The CDR3 has 16 residues. Unmatched junction bases numbered 3, after V lost 0 bases and J lost 2 bases. This TCR was recovered from an adult in good health. The chain uses TRBV18 and TRBJ2-1; 8 nucleotides match TRBD2. The specimen was peripheral blood, collected on day 0 of MenACWY control vaccination. The CDR3 is CASSPPSGGTYNEQFF. CDR3 nucleotides: TGTGCCAGCTCACCACCCTCGGGGGGGACCTACAATGAGCAGTTCTTC.